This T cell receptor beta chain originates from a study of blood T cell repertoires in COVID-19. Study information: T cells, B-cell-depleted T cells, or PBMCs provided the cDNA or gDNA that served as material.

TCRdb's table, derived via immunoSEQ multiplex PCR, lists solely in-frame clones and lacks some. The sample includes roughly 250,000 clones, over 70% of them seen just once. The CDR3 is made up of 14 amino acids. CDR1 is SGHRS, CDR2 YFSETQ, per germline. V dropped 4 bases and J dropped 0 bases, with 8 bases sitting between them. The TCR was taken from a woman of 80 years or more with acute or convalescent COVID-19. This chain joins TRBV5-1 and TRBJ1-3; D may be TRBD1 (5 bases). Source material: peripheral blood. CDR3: CASSKDNSGNTIYF. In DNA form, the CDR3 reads TGCGCCAGCAGCAAGGACAACTCTGGAAACACCATATATTTT. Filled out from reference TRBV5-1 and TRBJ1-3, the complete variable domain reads KAGVTQTPRYLIKTRGQQVTLSCSPISGHRSVSWYQQTPGQGLQFLFEYFSETQRNKGNFPGRFSGRQFSNSRSEMNVSTLELGDSALYLCASSKDNSGNTIYFGEGSWLTVV.